The 24 T cell receptor beta chains below were found in one sample sequenced in a study of identical twins. A single record per CDR3 protein comes from TCRdb applying MiXCR to the 5' RACE reads. This repertoire shows about 690,000 distinct CDR3 sequences, approximately 6% found once; its top ten account for around 2%. Sequencing was performed on naive T cells sorted from blood. These receptors were taken from a man between 18 and 35 years old in good health.

V and J are TRBV20-1 and TRBJ2-7, with 10 bases fitting TRBD2. Germline values: CDR1 DFQATT, CDR2 SNEGSKA (reference sequence). The ends lost 6 bases at V and 3 bases at J; junction bases unmatched: 14. The CDR3 spans 16 residues. The CDR3 here is CSAQGRAGGEYYEQYF. In nucleotides, the CDR3 is TGCAGTGCCCAGGGACGAGCGGGAGGGGAGTACTACGAGCAGTACTTC.

This clonotype was counted ten times or more. This chain uses TRBV28 with TRBJ2-4; D is possibly TRBD1 or TRBD2 (5 bases each). This CDR3 spans 15 amino acids. V shed 6 bases and J shed 1 base, with 13 bases lying between them. Germline V gene lookup returns CDR1 MDHEN and CDR2 SYDVKM. This CDR3 is CASSPGPSAKNIQYF. For the CDR3, the DNA is TGTGCCAGCAGCCCGGGACCGAGTGCCAAAAACATTCAGTACTTC.

The V and J genes are TRBV6-2 or TRBV6-3 and TRBJ2-1, with 10 bases matching TRBD2. The CDR3 length is 16 residues. The V and J ends lost 5 bases and 10 bases, in that order; junction bases with no gene match: 14. Germline V CDR1 and CDR2: MNHEY, SVGEGT. Here the CDR3 DNA reads TGTGCCAGCAGTGACGGCCTAGCGGGAGCGACGGGAGAGCAGTTCTTC. It encodes CASSDGLAGATGEQFF.

This clonotype has a handful of counts. The J gene is TRBJ2-1, the V gene TRBV2; 10 nucleotides align to TRBD2. CDR3 size: 12 residues. Losses at the gene ends were 8 bases for V and 9 bases for J; bases not matched to a gene: 4. Germline V gives CDR1 SNHLY, CDR2 FYNNEI. CDR3 DNA sequence: TGTGCCAGCTCCGGGACTAGCGTTGAGCAGTTCTTC. This codes for CASSGTSVEQFF.

This clonotype was seen a handful of times. V and J are TRBV7-9 and TRBJ1-3, with TRBD1 matching 7 bases. Trimming at V came to 0 bases and at J to 1 base, leaving 3 bases not matched to a gene. The CDR3 totals 16 residues. Per germline, CDR1 SEHNR and CDR2 FQNEAQ (reference sequence). The CDR3 here is CASSLAPTGSGNTIYF. The CDR3 DNA reads TGTGCCAGCAGCTTAGCGCCGACAGGGTCTGGAAACACCATATATTTT.

This clonotype was counted many times. The chain is built from TRBV12-3 or TRBV12-4 and TRBJ2-1; 12 bases align to TRBD2. The ends lost 7 bases at V and 5 bases at J; junction bases unmatched: 6. The CDR3 has 15 residues. CDR3 region: CASTLLAGGHNEQFF. The CDR3 coding sequence is TGTGCCAGCACCCTACTAGCGGGAGGCCACAATGAGCAGTTCTTC.

As for this clonotype: One junction end does not reproduce the germline sequence, and a read error may be involved. J is TRBJ2-1 and V is TRBV28; possible D gene TRBD2, 6 bases. Germline V lookup: CDR1 MDHEN, CDR2 SYDVKM. The CDR3 consists of 15 residues. The CDR3 region has the DNA TGTGCCAGCAGTCCGGGACTTTGGGCCTACGATGAGCAGTTCTTC. It yields the protein CASSPGLWAYDEQFF.

This clonotype has a count of ten or more. The chain joins TRBV28 to TRBJ2-7; 8 nucleotides align to TRBD1. This CDR3 comprises 14 residues. From germline, CDR1 is MDHEN and CDR2 SYDVKM. The trim removed 6 bases at V and 6 bases at J, leaving 10 bases unmatched. Here the CDR3 DNA reads TGTGCCAGCAGGGCCGGGACAGGAAGAGGCGAGCAGTACTTC. Protein product: CASRAGTGRGEQYF.

The chain carries TRBV10-3 and TRBJ2-6; tentatively, D is TRBD1 or TRBD2 (5 bases each). The CDR3 contains 16 residues. The V end was cut by 4 bases, the J end by 2 bases, with 12 bases between. Germline CDR1 and CDR2: ENHRY and SYGVKD. CDR3 coding DNA: TGTGCCATCAGTGGGCTTCCGGGGCCTGGGGCCAACGTCCTGACTTTC. Its translation: CAISGLPGPGANVLTF.

A few counts support this clonotype. The chain employs TRBV2 and TRBJ2-1, with TRBD2 matching over 8 bases. Germline loops: CDR1 SNHLY, CDR2 FYNNEI. The CDR3 runs to 16 residues. Trimming cost V 4 bases and J 0 bases; bases outside gene matches: 5. The CDR3 loop reads CASSASGHSSYNEQFF. As DNA, the CDR3 is TGTGCCAGCAGTGCTAGCGGGCATAGCTCCTACAATGAGCAGTTCTTC.

This clonotype was picked up many times. The junction and the germline gene differ at one end; a read error may be behind it. This chain connects TRBV28 to TRBJ2-1, with 8 bases fitting TRBD2. The CDR3 is made up of 12 amino acids. From germline, CDR1 is MDHEN and CDR2 SYDVKM. Here the CDR3 reads CASNLAGWDQFF. DNA of the CDR3: TGTGCCAGCAATTTAGCGGGATGGGATCAGTTCTTC.

This clonotype was seen ten or more times. This chain joins TRBV4-2 and TRBJ2-7; a possible D gene is TRBD2 (5 bases). This CDR3 is 14 amino acids long. V lost 1 base and J 5 bases, leaving 12 bases between the germline ends. CDR1 LGHNA and CDR2 YNFKEQ come from the germline V gene. This CDR3 reads CASSQGGSSDEQYF. As DNA, the CDR3 is TGTGCCAGCAGCCAAGGCGGTAGTAGCGACGAGCAGTACTTC.

This chain connects TRBV7-9 to TRBJ2-3, with 10 nucleotides matching TRBD1. The germline V gene encodes CDR1 SEHNR and CDR2 FQNEAQ (reference sequence). Trimming took 3 bases from V and 7 from J; bases not matched to a gene: 7. The CDR3 spans 15 residues. Here the CDR3 reads CASSFRDRGSNTQYF. CDR3 in DNA: TGTGCCAGCAGCTTCCGGGACAGGGGATCAAATACGCAGTATTTT.

This clonotype occurred many times. This chain joins TRBV9 and TRBJ1-3; 7 bases agree with TRBD1. V lost 3 bases, J lost 3 bases, and 6 bases stayed unmatched. Germline CDR1 reads SGDLS; CDR2 reads YYNGEE. The CDR3 has 15 amino acids. The CDR3 here is CASSGQGLFGNTIYF. CDR3 sequence (DNA): TGTGCCAGCAGCGGACAGGGCCTATTTGGAAACACCATATATTTT.

In this sample, this clonotype turned up many times. V and J are TRBV21-1 and TRBJ2-7; whether TRBD1, the table's D call, matches the DNA was not checked. TRBV21-1 is a pseudogene. There are 17 residues in the CDR3. Here the CDR3 reads CASSTSPGQLPQSEQYV. Here the CDR3 DNA reads TGTGCCAGCAGCACCTCTCCGGGACAGCTCCCCCAATCCGAGCAGTACGTC.

This clonotype was counted many times. This sequence joins TRBV6-2 or TRBV6-3 and TRBJ2-2; 11 bases match TRBD1. CDR1 is MNHEY, CDR2 SVGEGT, per germline. This CDR3 has 20 residues. V shed 2 bases, J shed 6 bases, and the junction held 17 bases outside the gene matches. CDR3 DNA: TGTGCCAGCAGTTACCTCCGGACAGGGGGCATCCCTCCTGCTCCCGGGGAGCTGTTTTTT. Its protein product is CASSYLRTGGIPPAPGELFF.

The chain has TRBV19 and TRBJ1-5, with 9 bases that match TRBD1. Germline CDR1 reads LNHDA; CDR2 reads SQIVND (reference sequence). The V and J ends lost 7 bases and 5 bases, in that order; junction bases with no gene match: 9. This CDR3 comprises 15 residues. CDR3 protein: CASTSQGARYQPQHF. DNA for the CDR3: TGTGCCAGTACTTCACAGGGGGCTAGGTATCAGCCCCAGCATTTT.

The chain employs TRBV4-3 and TRBJ2-3; no clear D. The CDR3 extends over 15 amino acids. Germline CDR1 and CDR2: LGHNA and YSLEER. V gave up 2 bases and J gave up 0 bases, with 9 bases separating them. CDR3 DNA: TGCGCCAGCAGCCAAACCGTACCAAGCACAGATACGCAGTATTTT. It translates to CASSQTVPSTDTQYF.

This clonotype appeared many times. The chain employs TRBV7-9 and TRBJ2-7, with 7 bases aligning to TRBD2. Germline-derived CDR1 and CDR2 are SEHNR and FQNEAQ (reference sequence). The CDR3 sequence is 13 residues long. J lost 5 bases, V lost 8 bases, and 9 bases had no gene match. CDR3 in amino acids: CASGVSGGNEQYF. Written as DNA, the CDR3 is TGTGCCAGCGGTGTTTCGGGAGGAAACGAGCAGTACTTC.

The rearrangement uses TRBV12-3 or TRBV12-4 and TRBJ1-2; 7 nucleotides match TRBD1. The CDR3 contains 14 residues. V trimming: 3 bases; J trimming: 5 bases; junction bases outside the gene matches: 6. The CDR3 loop is CASSFRDSRYGYTF. CDR3 in DNA: TGTGCCAGCAGTTTTAGGGACAGTCGATATGGCTACACCTTC.

This clonotype was seen more than once but under ten times. The chain uses TRBV20-1 and TRBJ2-5; 7 bases line up with TRBD2. The V gene's germline CDR1 is DFQATT and CDR2 SNEGSKA (reference sequence). V lost 7 bases to trimming and J lost 4 bases; unmatched junction nucleotides: 12. The CDR3 runs to 14 residues. The CDR3 nucleotides read TGCAGTGTTCCGCATGGCGGGAGAGGAGAGACCCAGTACTTC. Amino acids: CSVPHGGRGETQYF.

This clonotype was recorded many times. V gene TRBV24-1 combines with J gene TRBJ2-1; 9 bases align to TRBD2. Germline trimming cut 2 bases from V and 3 bases from J; bases unmatched to any gene: 7. The CDR3 covers 17 residues. Germline CDR1 is KGHDR and CDR2 is SFDVKD. The CDR3 DNA follows: TGTGCCACCAGTGATTCGGCTAGCGGGGCCGTCTACAATGAGCAGTTCTTC. Protein: CATSDSASGAVYNEQFF.

Many counts were recorded for this clonotype. This chain joins TRBV12-3 or TRBV12-4 and TRBJ1-3; D is unclear. Trimming removed 5 bases from V and 0 bases from J, with 11 bases in between. The CDR3 length is 15 residues. The CDR3 nucleotides read TGTGCCAGCAGTCCCCTCCTCCGCTCTGGAAACACCATATATTTT. Protein sequence: CASSPLLRSGNTIYF.

The V and J genes are TRBV30 and TRBJ2-1; D may correspond to TRBD1 or TRBD2 (5 bases each). Germline V CDR1 and CDR2: GTSNPN, SVGIG (reference sequence). This CDR3 has 13 amino acids. The V gene lost 6 bases and the J gene lost 9 bases, with 18 bases spanning the gap. CDR3 DNA: TGTGCCTGCACCGGGACCCTAAATTTTGAGCAGTTCTTC. Translating it yields CACTGTLNFEQFF.